The 18 T cell receptor beta chains presented below share a single source sample, sequenced in a study of response to subunit inactivated influenza vaccine listed by TCRdb under 2018. Libraries were constructed by RT-PCR. TCRdb shows the sequencer as Illumina HiSeq 2500. Clones were called with MiXCR by TCRdb after fastp trimmed the public reads at Q25, and only in-frame beta chains were retained. Every CDR3 protein is listed once, alongside the most common genes and DNA of its rows. The sample has 650,000 to 700,000 distinct CDR3 sequences on record, around 14% of them singletons. The top ten clones comprise 11% of the sample. The specimen was PBMCs from blood, collected 11 to 12 days after vaccination. The receptors were sampled from a man aged 45 to 65 who received an inactivated influenza vaccine. Donor details come from another sample of the same person, matched by shared clones.

The chain couples TRBV4-2 to TRBJ2-1; no reliable D call. The V gene lost 0 bases and the J gene lost 5 bases, with 11 bases spanning the gap. CDR3 length: 15 amino acids. The germline V gene has CDR1 LGHNA and CDR2 YNFKEQ. This chain's CDR3 is CASSQEPLTNNEQFF. CDR3 DNA sequence: TGTGCCAGCAGCCAAGAACCTCTTACTAACAATGAGCAGTTCTTC.

This clonotype was observed a handful of times. The rearrangement joins TRBV4-1 to TRBJ2-7; no reliable D call. V lost 0 bases, J lost 0 bases, and 9 bases lay in between. From germline, CDR1 is MGHRA and CDR2 YSYEKL. The CDR3 is 15 residues long. The chain's CDR3 is CASSQDRLSSYEQYF. The DNA for the CDR3 is TGCGCCAGCAGCCAAGACAGGTTAAGCTCCTACGAGCAGTACTTC.

The chain has TRBV14 and TRBJ2-5, with TRBD2 matching over 7 bases. Germline assignment: CDR1 SGHDN and CDR2 FVKESK. The CDR3 extends over 15 amino acids. V gave up 4 bases and J gave up 2 bases; unmatched junction bases: 7. The DNA for the CDR3 is TGTGCCAGCAGCCGACGGGGGGACCGACAAGAGACCCAGTACTTC. Translating gives CASSRRGDRQETQYF.

This clonotype was observed a handful of times. The genes are TRBV10-2 and TRBJ2-3, with 14 bases fitting TRBD2. The V gene's germline CDR1 is WSHSY and CDR2 SAAADI. J was trimmed by 5 bases and V by 4 bases; bases with no gene match: 5. The CDR3 runs 16 residues. The CDR3: CASSGTSGGHQDTQYF. CDR3 DNA: TGCGCCAGCAGTGGGACTAGCGGGGGGCATCAAGATACGCAGTATTTT.

The chain links TRBV20-1 to TRBJ1-6; D may be TRBD1 (5 bases). In germline, CDR1 is DFQATT, CDR2 SNEGSKA (reference sequence). The CDR3 has 17 residues. V was clipped by 1 base and J by 1 base, with 14 bases between them. The CDR3 region is CSARVAGRESYNSPLHF. The CDR3 bases are TGCAGTGCTAGAGTCGCAGGGCGGGAATCCTATAATTCACCCCTCCACTTT.

This clonotype was counted many times. The chain carries TRBV12-3 or TRBV12-4 and TRBJ2-5, with 8 bases matching TRBD1. The CDR3 has 16 residues. V lost 2 bases to trimming and J lost 1 base; unmatched junction nucleotides: 6. The CDR3 nucleotides are TGTGCCAGCAGTTTATGGCTGGGGACAGGCCAAGAGACCCAGTACTTC. This gives the protein CASSLWLGTGQETQYF.

This clonotype was counted a few times. V usage is TRBV7-9 and J usage is TRBJ2-2, with no clear D. Looked up from germline, CDR1 is SEHNR and CDR2 is FQNEAQ (reference sequence). V was trimmed by 2 bases and J by 4 bases, leaving 11 bases between them. CDR3 length: 15 amino acids. The CDR3 DNA is TGTGCCAGCAGCTTAAGCGAGTTCGGCACCGGGGAGCTGTTTTTT. Residues: CASSLSEFGTGELFF.

In its sample, this clonotype was seen a few times. The chain joins TRBV27 to TRBJ2-7, with no clear D. The CDR3 consists of 16 residues. The V gene lost 2 bases and the J gene lost 1 base, with 15 bases spanning the gap. Germline V gives CDR1 MNHEY, CDR2 SMNVEV (reference sequence). The CDR3 nucleotides read TGTGCCAGCAGTTTAGGCGCGCGCACAGCTTCCTACGAGCAGTACTTC. Amino acid sequence: CASSLGARTASYEQYF.

This clonotype turned up a few times. The chain combines TRBV11-2 with TRBJ2-2, with 10 positions matching TRBD2. V dropped 6 bases and J dropped 7; count of bases not matched to a gene: 11. The V gene's germline CDR1 is SGHAT and CDR2 FQNNGV. The CDR3 consists of 16 residues. The CDR3 sequence is CASRFTAGGPNGELFF. The CDR3 region has the DNA TGTGCCAGCAGATTTACAGCGGGGGGGCCAAACGGGGAGCTGTTTTTT. Full variable domain (missing parts from reference TRBV11-2 and TRBJ2-2): EAGVAQSPRYKIIEKRQSVAFWCNPISGHATLYWYQQILGQGPKLLIQFQNNGVVDDSQLPKDRFSAERLKGVDSTLKIQPAKLEDSAVYLCASRFTAGGPNGELFFGEGSRLTVL.

This clonotype was detected a few times. V usage is TRBV7-9 and J usage is TRBJ1-2; D unclear. Germline V CDR1 and CDR2: SEHNR, FQNEAQ (reference sequence). The CDR3 length is 14 residues. V lost 5 bases to trimming and J lost 6 bases, with 16 bases between them. CDR3 coding DNA: TGTGCCAGCAGCGGCAGACTTGATGCGAATGGCTACACCTTC. Its protein is CASSGRLDANGYTF.

The chain recombines TRBV18 with TRBJ2-4, with D perhaps matching TRBD1 or TRBD2 (6 bases each). This CDR3 is 15 amino acids long. V shed 4 bases and J shed 3 bases, with 13 bases lying between them. CDR1 KGHSH and CDR2 LQKENI come from the germline V gene. CDR3 bases: TGTGCCAGCTCACAACAGGGAGGTGACAAAAACATTCAGTACTTC. Amino acids: CASSQQGGDKNIQYF.

This clonotype was found a few times. This chain joins TRBV7-3 and TRBJ2-2, with TRBD2 matching over 11 bases. The CDR3 loop spans 15 amino acids. V was clipped by 4 bases and J by 7 bases; unmatched bases: 5. Per germline, CDR1 SGHTA and CDR2 FQGTGA. The CDR3 protein is CASSSLAGGIGELFF. The DNA of the CDR3 is TGTGCCAGCAGCTCTCTAGCGGGAGGCATCGGGGAGCTGTTTTTT.

The rearrangement joins TRBV12-3 or TRBV12-4 to TRBJ2-1, with D perhaps matching TRBD2 (6 bases). The CDR3 is 15 residues long. V dropped 0 bases and J dropped 5 bases, with 11 bases sitting between them. The CDR3 region is CASSLARRGNNEQFF. The CDR3 region has the DNA TGTGCCAGCAGTTTAGCCCGGAGGGGCAACAATGAGCAGTTCTTC.

The chain uses TRBV6-2 or TRBV6-3 and TRBJ2-1; 10 nucleotides line up with TRBD2. V was clipped by 8 bases and J by 1 base; unmatched bases: 2. Germline V gene sequence: CDR1 MNHEY, CDR2 SVGEGT. This CDR3 has 14 residues. CDR3 DNA: TGTGCCAGCCTTAGCGGGAGGTCCTACAATGAGCAGTTCTTC. Translated, it gives CASLSGRSYNEQFF.

The chain carries TRBV18 and TRBJ2-2; TRBD1 agrees at 9 bases. Germline V gene data show CDR1 as KGHSH and CDR2 as LQKENI. This CDR3 is 19 amino acids long. V lost 1 base to trimming and J lost 0 bases; unmatched junction nucleotides: 9. CDR3 residues: CASSPRWGQGYANTGELFF. CDR3 nucleotides: TGTGCCAGCTCACCACGGTGGGGACAGGGATACGCGAACACCGGGGAGCTGTTTTTT. Drawing the rest from reference TRBV18 and TRBJ2-2, the complete variable domain is NAGVMQNPRHLVRRRGQEARLRCSPMKGHSHVYWYRQLPEEGLKFMVYLQKENIIDESGMPKERFSAEFPKEGPSILRIQQVVRGDSAAYFCASSPRWGQGYANTGELFFGEGSRLTVL.

This clonotype showed up just a few times. V gene TRBV4-1 combines with J gene TRBJ1-5; D unclear. From germline, CDR1 is MGHRA and CDR2 YSYEKL. The CDR3 spans 16 residues. V gave up 4 bases and J gave up 2 bases, with 15 bases separating them. The CDR3 loop is CASSPRWTQGNQPQHF. DNA for the CDR3: TGCGCCAGCAGCCCCCGTTGGACCCAAGGCAATCAGCCCCAGCATTTT.

This clonotype was counted a few times. The CDR3 nucleotides are TGTGCCAGCAGCCAAGATCAGCAGTCTAATTCACCCCTCCACTTT. Protein sequence: CASSQDQQSNSPLHF. V is TRBV4-2 and J is TRBJ1-6; D unresolved. Per germline, CDR1 LGHNA and CDR2 YNFKEQ. The CDR3 is 15 amino acids. Trimming left V 0 bases short and J 6 bases short, with 9 bases between.

The V gene is TRBV24-1, the J gene TRBJ2-7; 10 positions agree with TRBD1. CDR1 and CDR2 from the germline V gene are KGHDR and SFDVKD. The ends lost 4 bases at V and 3 bases at J; junction bases unmatched: 2. The CDR3 spans 14 residues. The CDR3 sequence: CATSEGTGVYEQYF. The CDR3, as DNA: TGTGCCACCAGTGAGGGGACAGGGGTCTACGAGCAGTACTTC.